Shown below are 23 T cell receptor beta chains from a single sample sequenced in a study of PD-L1 blockade in urothelial cancer. TCRdb's copy holds only in-frame clones and misses some; the assay was immunoSEQ multiplex PCR. Of about 73,000 clones listed, about 88% are singletons. The sample here was PBMCs, taken around atezolizumab (anti-PD-L1) treatment. The receptors derive from a man between 60 and 70 years old with urothelial cancer.

This clone showed up just once. The V and J genes are TRBV5-4 and TRBJ2-7; 7 bases align to TRBD1. Trimming at V came to 0 bases and at J to 6 bases, leaving 9 bases not matched to a gene. This CDR3 comprises 15 residues. CDR1 is SGHNT, CDR2 YYREEE, per germline (reference sequence). The CDR3 protein is CASSLGGTERREQYF. In DNA form, the CDR3 reads TGTGCCAGCAGCTTGGGGGGGACAGAGAGGCGCGAGCAGTACTTC.

The J gene is TRBJ2-1, the V gene TRBV5-4, with D maybe TRBD2 (6 bases). Germline CDR1 reads SGHNT; CDR2 reads YYREEE (reference sequence). This CDR3 comprises 15 residues. Between the trimmed V and J ends, which lost 3 bases and 0 bases, there was a span of 10 bases. CDR3: CASSSPGSSYNEQFF. The CDR3 bases are TGTGCCAGCAGCTCCCCCGGGAGCTCCTACAATGAGCAGTTCTTC.

V gene TRBV2 combines with J gene TRBJ1-5; D is unclear. V was trimmed by 5 bases and J by 7 bases, leaving 12 bases between them. This CDR3 region has 13 residues. Germline V lookup: CDR1 SNHLY, CDR2 FYNNEI. The CDR3 spells CASSPPGGQPQHF. The CDR3 bases are TGTGCCAGCAGTCCCCCGGGAGGACAGCCCCAGCATTTT.

The V call is TRBV11-2, the J call TRBJ2-5; 10 bases align to TRBD2. The CDR3 contains 18 residues. Germline V lookup: CDR1 SGHAT, CDR2 FQNNGV. After removal of 3 bases from V and 9 bases from J, the junction contained 19 bases not matched to a gene. The CDR3 loop reads CASSLLEPGLAIKGAQYF. CDR3 in DNA: TGTGCCAGCAGCTTGCTTGAACCGGGACTAGCGATAAAGGGGGCCCAGTACTTC.

V is TRBV30 and J is TRBJ2-2; TRBD1 matches 9 bases. CDR3 length equals 15 residues. Germline V CDR1 and CDR2: GTSNPN, SVGIG (reference sequence). Trimming removed 2 bases from V and 3 bases from J; junction bases left unmatched: 4. CDR3 in DNA: TGTGCCTGGAGTTTCGGGACAGGGTACACCGGGGAGCTGTTTTTT. This encodes CAWSFGTGYTGELFF.

This CDR3 reads CASSPTASGSYEQYF. The CDR3 DNA reads as TGTGCCAGCAGCCCGACAGCTAGCGGGAGCTACGAGCAGTACTTC. The chain carries TRBV5-6 and TRBJ2-7; TRBD2 matches 10 bases. The CDR3 is made up of 15 amino acids. From germline, CDR1 is SGHDT and CDR2 YYEEEE. The V segment lost 4 bases and the J segment 3 bases; nucleotides outside the gene matches: 7.

The chain employs TRBV5-6 and TRBJ2-2; 9 nucleotides agree with TRBD1. Germline lookup yields CDR1 SGHDT and CDR2 YYEEEE. J was trimmed by 7 bases and V by 6 bases; bases with no gene match: 10. The CDR3 length is 15 residues. The CDR3 DNA reads as TGTGCCAGCATGCCAGGGACAGGGTATTTCGGGGAGCTGTTTTTT. As protein: CASMPGTGYFGELFF.

The chain has TRBV28 and TRBJ2-6, with a tentative D call TRBD2 (6 bases). Germline-derived CDR1 and CDR2 are MDHEN and SYDVKM. This CDR3 is built from 15 residues. V gave up 6 bases and J gave up 1 base, with 10 bases separating them. The CDR3 DNA is TGTGCCAGCAGGCCCGGAGGGTCTGGGGCCAACGTCCTGACTTTC. Protein: CASRPGGSGANVLTF.

The chain combines TRBV19 with TRBJ1-4; D possibly corresponds to TRBD1 (5 bases). The length of the CDR3 is 14 residues. Germline CDR1 LNHDA, CDR2 SQIVND (reference sequence). V lost 3 bases, J lost 7 bases, and 12 bases lay in between. The CDR3 is CASSIWQGSEKLFF. CDR3 bases: TGTGCCAGTAGTATCTGGCAGGGAAGTGAAAAACTGTTTTTT.

The J gene is TRBJ2-2, the V gene TRBV19; 7 positions match TRBD1. V dropped 8 bases and J dropped 7; count of bases not matched to a gene: 13. Germline CDR1 is LNHDA and CDR2 is SQIVND (reference sequence). This CDR3 spans 15 amino acids. CDR3 residues: CASEPGTVLIGELFF. CDR3 in DNA: TGTGCCAGTGAACCAGGGACAGTCTTAATCGGGGAGCTGTTTTTT.

The rearrangement uses TRBV5-3 and TRBJ2-3; 8 bases line up with TRBD1. TRBV5-3 is assigned to the ORF class and has an uncertain function. The CDR3 loop spans 14 amino acids. V gave up 4 bases and J gave up 2 bases; unmatched junction bases: 3. In DNA form, the CDR3 reads TGTGCCAGAAGCCAGGACAGGGTCACAGATACGCAGTATTTT. Translating it yields CARSQDRVTDTQYF.

This chain uses TRBV7-9 with TRBJ2-5, with D maybe TRBD1 (6 bases). The CDR3 is made up of 14 amino acids. V dropped 1 base and J dropped 1 base, with 7 bases sitting between them. Germline-derived CDR1 and CDR2 are SEHNR and FQNEAQ (reference sequence). The CDR3 sequence: CASSLGTAQETQYF. The CDR3 nucleotides read TGTGCCAGCAGCTTAGGGACAGCCCAAGAGACCCAGTACTTC.

V is TRBV6-5 and J is TRBJ2-2, with 9 bases matching TRBD1. CDR3 length: 15 amino acids. Germline values: CDR1 MNHEY, CDR2 SVGAGI. Trimming at V came to 6 bases and at J to 4 bases, leaving 6 bases not matched to a gene. CDR3 amino acids: CASRQGALVTGELFF. For the CDR3, the DNA is TGTGCCAGCAGACAGGGGGCGCTGGTCACCGGGGAGCTGTTTTTT.

The V gene is TRBV28, the J gene TRBJ2-2; 10 nucleotides align to TRBD2. Germline CDR1 MDHEN, CDR2 SYDVKM. The CDR3 runs to 17 residues. V lost 6 bases to trimming and J lost 5 bases; unmatched junction nucleotides: 12. The CDR3 sequence is CASRILVSGRNTGELFF. The CDR3 nucleotides are TGTGCCAGCAGAATACTCGTTAGCGGGAGGAATACCGGGGAGCTGTTTTTT.

The genes are TRBV5-1 and TRBJ2-5, with 7 nucleotides matching TRBD2. Germline CDR1 is SGHRS and CDR2 is YFSETQ. The J segment lost 2 bases and the V segment lost 0 bases, leaving 4 bases of the junction unmatched. The length of the CDR3 is 15 residues. The CDR3 sequence: CASSLDLAEQETQYF. DNA of the CDR3: TGCGCCAGCAGCTTGGATCTAGCGGAACAAGAGACCCAGTACTTC.

This rearrangement joins TRBV6-4 to TRBJ2-1, with 10 nucleotides matching TRBD2. J lost 0 bases, V lost 6 bases, and 11 bases had no gene match. Per the germline V gene, CDR1 is MRHNA and CDR2 is SNTAGT. This CDR3 has 18 residues. The CDR3 spells CASRKTSGSPSSYNEQFF. CDR3 coding DNA: TGTGCCAGCAGGAAGACTAGCGGGTCCCCAAGCTCCTACAATGAGCAGTTCTTC.

The rearrangement links TRBV9 to TRBJ1-2; 8 bases map to TRBD1. Germline assignment: CDR1 SGDLS and CDR2 YYNGEE. V was clipped by 0 bases and J by 3 bases; unmatched bases: 4. The CDR3 is 15 residues long. CDR3 sequence (DNA): TGTGCCAGCAGCGTAGTCGCAGGGGGCGACTATGGCTACACCTTC. Encoded protein: CASSVVAGGDYGYTF.

The rearrangement joins TRBV19 to TRBJ2-1; possible D gene TRBD1, 6 bases. The length of the CDR3 is 15 residues. V lost 4 bases to trimming and J lost 4 bases, with 14 bases between them. Germline CDR1 is LNHDA and CDR2 is SQIVND (reference sequence). Here the CDR3 reads CASSTQDSPYNEQFF. The CDR3 DNA follows: TGTGCCAGTAGTACCCAGGACAGCCCTTACAATGAGCAGTTCTTC. Looking up the rest from reference TRBV19 and TRBJ2-1 gives the full variable domain: DGGITQSPKYLFRKEGQNVTLSCEQNLNHDAMYWYRQDPGQGLRLIYYSQIVNDFQKGDIAEGYSVSREKKESFPLTVTSAQKNPTAFYLCASSTQDSPYNEQFFGPGTRLTVL.

The chain joins TRBV2 to TRBJ2-7; TRBD2 matches 8 bases. The germline CDR1 and CDR2 sequences are SNHLY and FYNNEI. The CDR3 is 17 residues long. Trimming at V came to 6 bases and at J to 3 bases, leaving 16 bases not matched to a gene. CDR3 amino acids: CASRTPRGRTSSYEQYF. The CDR3 DNA reads TGTGCCAGCAGGACGCCCCGTGGTCGGACTAGCAGCTACGAGCAGTACTTC. Combining the CDR3 with reference TRBV2 and TRBJ2-7 gives the whole variable domain EPEVTQTPSHQVTQMGQEVILRCVPISNHLYFYWYRQILGQKVEFLVSFYNNEISEKSEIFDDQFSVERPDGSNFTLKIRSTKLEDSAMYFCASRTPRGRTSSYEQYFGPGTRLTVT.

V gene TRBV9 combines with J gene TRBJ2-5, with D possibly being TRBD2 (5 bases). CDR3 size: 14 residues. Germline assignment: CDR1 SGDLS and CDR2 YYNGEE. The V end was cut by 3 bases, the J end by 1 base, with 10 bases between. This chain's CDR3 is CASSAGLVQETQYF. CDR3 DNA: TGTGCCAGCAGCGCCGGACTGGTCCAAGAGACCCAGTACTTC.

This chain links TRBV11-3 with TRBJ2-1; TRBD1 matches 7 bases. CDR1 and CDR2 (germline): SGHNT, YENEEA. The J segment lost 3 bases and the V segment lost 5 bases, leaving 7 bases of the junction unmatched. CDR3 length: 15 amino acids. The CDR3: CASSPQTGIYNEQFF. CDR3 DNA sequence: TGTGCCAGCAGCCCACAGACAGGGATCTACAATGAGCAGTTCTTC.

The chain carries TRBV4-1 and TRBJ2-5, with 10 bases that match TRBD2. V lost 1 base to trimming and J lost 4 bases; unmatched junction nucleotides: 6. CDR1 is MGHRA, CDR2 YSYEKL, per germline. The CDR3 totals 16 residues. Here the CDR3 reads CASSQGSGGTRETQYF. The CDR3 DNA reads as TGCGCCAGCAGCCAAGGTAGCGGGGGGACTAGAGAGACCCAGTACTTC.

This clone was seen only a few times. The gene calls are TRBV7-9 and TRBJ1-2; D gene ambiguous. Germline loops: CDR1 SEHNR, CDR2 FQNEAQ (reference sequence). V shed 6 bases and J shed 4 bases, with 12 bases lying between them. This CDR3 is 13 amino acids long. CDR3 sequence: CASSHLEGYGYTF. For the CDR3, the DNA is TGTGCCAGCAGTCACCTCGAGGGCTATGGCTACACCTTC.